The source of this TCR beta chain is a study of CD8 T cells in ankylosing spondylitis (TCRdb year 2017). For the study in its entirety: T cell receptor beta repertoires were profiled in healthy donors and ankylosing spondylitis patients so that disease-linked TCR variants could be found. The full study cohort was made up of 25 ankylosing spondylitis patients and about a hundred healthy donors. Peripheral blood was sampled, and synovial fluid was also collected from ankylosing spondylitis patients. Overall results and qualifications from the work: The disease-linked clones had a CD8+ phenotype and were found at relatively low frequencies in peripheral blood. Some TCR beta motif variants had previously been reported in synovial fluid and blood of reactive arthritis patients, which suggested common disease-initiation mechanisms. Blood from ankylosing spondylitis patients appeared to be characterized by a TCR beta motif composed of about 8 highly homologous amino acid variants. The disease-linked clones were reported to be significantly enriched in matched synovial fluid samples from ankylosing spondylitis patients.

These reads were obtained on an Illumina HiSeq 2500. TCR beta libraries were prepared by quantitative 5'-RACE with molecular barcodes. In the source study's methods: A new computational method based on a probabilistic model of VDJ rearrangement was used to identify disease-linked TCR variants. TCRdb passed the public sequencing reads through fastp at Q25 and MiXCR, retaining productive beta sequences. Entries are consolidated by CDR3 protein sequence, retaining the most common genes and DNA. These V and J calls derive from TCRdb rather than the authors' analysis. Present in this sample are roughly 38,000 distinct CDR3 sequences, less than 4% of which were seen just once. The ten top clones hold around 2.8% of the sample. As encoded in the germline V gene, CDR1 is SGDLS while CDR2 is YYNGEE. From the cysteine through the phenylalanine, the CDR3 covers 15 amino acids. Only CDR3 DNA remains: 45 bases, in frame from the first base. V is shortened by 4 bases, J by 2 bases, and the region joining them spans 15 bases.

This clonotype has at least ten counts. No cognate antigen has been identified for it. Per-nucleotide qualities are absent, and no much larger clonotype sits a single base away. The sequencing input was blood, either unsorted or a sorted T cell fraction (not recorded which). Recombination joined TRBV9 with TRBJ2-5, with the D call tentatively TRBD1 or TRBD2, each fitting 6 bases. This clonotype was sampled from a male donor with ankylosing spondylitis or in good health (not recorded which). The nucleotides are TGTGCCAGCAGCTTCTCCACAGGGAGGCAAGAGACCCAGTACTTC. This yields the protein CASSFSTGRQETQYF.